One and the same sample provided the 12 T cell receptor beta chains below, sequenced in a study of blood T cell repertoires in COVID-19. Method: immunoSEQ multiplex PCR; TCRdb's copy keeps in-frame clones and lacks some. The profile shows hundreds of thousands of clones, roughly 83% of them singletons. Sequenced: peripheral blood. These receptors came from a man aged 35 to 55 with acute or convalescent COVID-19.

The rearrangement links TRBV5-1 to TRBJ1-4; 7 bases map to TRBD1. The CDR3 length is 15 residues. V shed 5 bases and J 0 bases; nucleotides not matched to a gene: 4. CDR1 SGHRS and CDR2 YFSETQ come from the germline V gene. The CDR3 DNA reads TGCGCCAGCAGTCGGGACAGATCAACTAATGAAAAACTGTTTTTT. Its translation: CASSRDRSTNEKLFF.

The V and J genes are TRBV18 and TRBJ2-7; D might be TRBD1 (6 bases). This CDR3 comprises 14 residues. The germline V gene encodes CDR1 KGHSH and CDR2 LQKENI. V was trimmed by 8 bases and J by 1 base, leaving 15 bases between them. The CDR3 DNA is TGTGCCAGCCTGGATCAGGGGAAGTCCTACGAGCAGTACTTC. Its translation: CASLDQGKSYEQYF.

The chain couples TRBV5-1 to TRBJ1-1; D is possibly TRBD1 (6 bases). The germline gives CDR1 SGHRS, CDR2 YFSETQ. This CDR3 has 14 residues. Trimming removed 2 bases at V and 1 base at J, with 9 bases between. This CDR3 reads CASSFQDRNTEAFF. Written as DNA, the CDR3 is TGCGCCAGCAGCTTCCAGGACAGGAACACTGAAGCTTTCTTT.

This sequence joins TRBV7-2 and TRBJ2-2, with 7 bases fitting TRBD2. Looked up from germline, CDR1 is SGHTA and CDR2 is FQGNSA. V lost 1 base to trimming and J lost 7 bases; unmatched junction nucleotides: 0. The CDR3 contains 13 residues. The CDR3 nucleotides read TGTGCCAGCAGCTTAGGGACTAGCGGGGAGCTGTTTTTT. Translated: CASSLGTSGELFF.

V gene TRBV7-6 combines with J gene TRBJ2-3, with 15 bases aligning to TRBD2. The CDR3 loop spans 16 amino acids. Germline CDR1 and CDR2: SGHVS and FNYEAQ. V lost 5 bases, J lost 6 bases, and 6 bases stayed unmatched. This CDR3 is CASSKLGLAGGDTQYF. Here the CDR3 DNA reads TGTGCCAGCAGCAAGCTTGGACTAGCGGGAGGGGATACGCAGTATTTT.

This chain uses TRBV3-1 (or the pseudogene TRBV3-2) with TRBJ1-4; no definite D call. The CDR3 loop spans 15 amino acids. Germline CDR1 reads LGHDT; CDR2 reads YNNKEL (reference sequence). V was trimmed by 5 bases and J by 5 bases, leaving 15 bases between them. The DNA of the CDR3 is TGTGCCAGCAGCTGGACGGCGGGCGGGAATGAAAAACTGTTTTTT. This gives the protein CASSWTAGGNEKLFF.

The chain has TRBV6-6 and TRBJ1-6; tentative D call: TRBD1 (6 bases). This CDR3 has 14 amino acids. Trimming pared 6 bases from V and 6 bases from J, leaving 12 bases between. CDR1 is MNHNY and CDR2 is SVGAGI in the germline V gene (reference sequence). The CDR3 here is CASSPGRGNSPLHF. The CDR3 DNA reads as TGTGCCAGCAGCCCCGGCAGGGGTAATTCACCCCTCCACTTT.

The CDR3: CASSLGGTGGTDTQYF. The CDR3 DNA reads TGTGCCAGCAGCTTAGGGGGGACAGGGGGCACAGATACGCAGTATTTT. The chain employs TRBV7-6 and TRBJ2-3; TRBD1 aligns across 10 bases. Looked up from germline, CDR1 is SGHVS and CDR2 is FNYEAQ. The CDR3 is 16 amino acids. V was clipped by 1 base and J by 1 base; unmatched bases: 2. Together with reference TRBV7-6 and TRBJ2-3, the CDR3 gives the full variable domain: GAGVSQSPRYKVTKRGQDVALRCDPISGHVSLYWYRQALGQGPEFLTYFNYEAQQDKSGLPNDRFSAERPEGSISTLTIQRTEQRDSAMYRCASSLGGTGGTDTQYFGPGTRLTVL.

The V and J genes are TRBV5-4 and TRBJ1-1; a weak D match, TRBD1 (5 bases). The CDR3 has 14 amino acids. Trimming left V 2 bases short and J 1 base short, with 9 bases between. Germline CDR1 SGHNT, CDR2 YYREEE (reference sequence). The CDR3 DNA reads as TGTGCCAGCAGCTTATCGCAGGGGAACACTGAAGCTTTCTTT. Translating gives CASSLSQGNTEAFF.

The chain is built from TRBV5-4 and TRBJ1-2; possibly TRBD1 for D (6 bases). There are 15 residues in the CDR3. V lost 0 bases and J lost 4, with 13 bases in between. Germline CDR1 reads SGHNT; CDR2 reads YYREEE (reference sequence). DNA of the CDR3: TGTGCCAGCAGCTTGGGCCCGGACAGCCGCTATGGCTACACCTTC. Amino acids: CASSLGPDSRYGYTF.

The CDR3 loop reads CASSLYRGDRAFF. The DNA for the CDR3 is TGTGCCAGCAGCTTATATCGAGGGGACAGAGCTTTCTTT. V and J are TRBV5-4 and TRBJ1-1; 7 nucleotides line up with TRBD1. V dropped 2 bases and J dropped 10; count of bases not matched to a gene: 8. Germline V gives CDR1 SGHNT, CDR2 YYREEE (reference sequence). CDR3 length equals 13 residues.

The chain uses TRBV27 and TRBJ2-7; perhaps TRBD1 as D (6 bases). Germline CDR1 is MNHEY and CDR2 is SMNVEV (reference sequence). This CDR3 is built from 13 residues. Trimming took 6 bases from V and 3 from J, leaving 12 bases between them. CDR3 bases: TGTGCCAGCAGGCCGGGACACCTCTACGAGCAGTACTTC. As protein: CASRPGHLYEQYF.